The rows below give T cell receptor beta chains drawn from one sample of a study of identifying expanded T cells in peripheral blood. The assay was immunoSEQ multiplex PCR, and TCRdb's table has in-frame clones only and misses some. The table records approximately 100,000 clones, around nine tenths of them present only once. The sample comprised blood. The receptor set was obtained from a person aged 18-69 years in good health. CDR3s include the opening cysteine and the closing phenylalanine or tryptophan. A D gene is named only where the DNA matches it firmly. The size entry is marked missing in some rows and otherwise reads once, few, many or a size class.

J,D,length,V,size,CDR3,DNA
TRBJ1-2,TRBD1,15,TRBV19,few,CASSPGQGVYYGYTF,TGTGCCAGTAGTCCGGGACAGGGAGTTTACTATGGCTACACCTTC
TRBJ1-4,TRBD1,15,TRBV19,NA,CASSRQGVADEKLFF,TGTGCCAGTAGCCGACAGGGGGTGGCCGATGAAAAACTGTTTTTT
TRBJ2-7,NA,14,TRBV6-6,NA,CASRHHRDSGEQYF,TGTGCCAGCAGGCATCACAGGGACTCCGGTGAGCAGTACTTC
TRBJ2-3,NA,12,TRBV19,NA,CASSILHDTQYF,TGTGCCAGTAGTATCTTACACGATACGCAGTATTTT
TRBJ1-1,NA,12,TRBV2,NA,CASRSRGTEAFF,TGTGCCAGCAGAAGCAGGGGCACTGAAGCTTTCTTT
TRBJ1-1,NA,17,TRBV7-2,NA,CASSLVSGGPSNTEAFF,TGTGCCAGCAGCTTAGTGTCGGGAGGACCCTCGAACACTGAAGCTTTCTTT
TRBJ2-2,NA,12,TRBV9,few,CASKGVTGELFF,TGTGCCAGCAAGGGAGTAACCGGGGAGCTGTTTTTT
TRBJ2-7,TRBD1,17,TRBV4-1,NA,CASSRTGGYVPAEGQYF,TGCGCCAGCAGTCGGACAGGGGGCTACGTCCCCGCTGAGGGGCAGTACTTC
TRBJ1-3,NA,18,TRBV21-1,few,CASSKMGAREGLGNTIYF,TGTGCCAGCAGCAAAATGGGGGCCAGGGAGGGCTTGGGAAACACCATATATTTT
TRBJ1-6,TRBD1,16,TRBV5-4,NA,CASSLDSGGRAGPLHF,TGTGCCAGCAGCTTGGATTCAGGGGGCCGAGCGGGTCCCCTCCACTTT
TRBJ2-7,NA,12,TRBV5-4,NA,CASIGGGGEQYF,TGTGCCAGCATCGGGGGAGGTGGAGAGCAGTACTTC
TRBJ1-1,NA,13,TRBV29-1,NA,CSVERKMNTEAFF,TGCAGCGTTGAACGGAAAATGAACACTGAAGCTTTCTTT
TRBJ2-7,NA,16,TRBV6-4,NA,CASSEGSGTGSYEQYF,TGTGCCAGCAGTGAGGGGTCGGGTACTGGCAGCTACGAGCAGTACTTC
TRBJ2-7,NA,11,TRBV13,NA,CASSLRREQYF,TGTGCCAGCAGCCTTCGGAGGGAGCAGTACTTC
TRBJ2-4,NA,14,TRBV30,NA,CAWARGLAKNIQYF,TGTGCCTGGGCCCGGGGCTTAGCCAAAAACATTCAGTACTTC
TRBJ1-3,NA,15,TRBV27,NA,CASSLGQWAGNTIYF,TGTGCCAGCAGTTTAGGACAGTGGGCTGGAAACACCATATATTTT
TRBJ1-4,NA,13,TRBV4-2,NA,CASSPSNSEKLFF,TGTGCCAGCAGCCCCTCGAACTCGGAAAAACTGTTTTTT
TRBJ2-3,NA,16,TRBV5-4,NA,CASSFRNGLFTDTQYF,TGTGCCAGCAGCTTTAGGAACGGACTTTTCACAGATACGCAGTATTTT
TRBJ2-7,NA,11,TRBV20-1,NA,CRAQGSGEQYF,TGCAGGGCCCAGGGGTCTGGCGAGCAGTACTTC
TRBJ1-5,NA,13,TRBV28,once,CASSRTGNQPQHF,TGTGCCAGCAGTCGAACAGGTAATCAGCCCCAGCATTTT
TRBJ2-5,NA,12,TRBV29-1,NA,CSVAQGQETQYF,TGCAGCGTAGCCCAGGGCCAAGAGACCCAGTACTTC
TRBJ1-2,NA,14,TRBV5-4,NA,CASTLEGRDYGYTF,TGTGCCAGCACCTTGGAAGGGAGGGACTATGGCTACACCTTC
TRBJ2-2,TRBD2,15,TRBV11-2,NA,CASSPGGLNTGELFF,TGTGCCAGCAGCCCGGGGGGGTTAAACACCGGGGAGCTGTTTTTT
TRBJ1-1,NA,13,TRBV7-8,NA,CASSLGGTTEAFF,TGTGCCAGCAGCTTAGGGGGGACGACTGAAGCTTTCTTT
TRBJ2-3,TRBD2,16,TRBV9,once,CASSTLAGWGTDTQYF,TGTGCCAGCAGCACACTAGCGGGGTGGGGCACAGATACGCAGTATTTT
TRBJ2-3,NA,13,TRBV12-5,NA,CASGLAGTDTQYF,TGTGCTAGTGGTTTGGCCGGCACAGATACGCAGTATTTT
TRBJ1-5,NA,13,TRBV6-5,NA,CASSLRGNQPQHF,TGTGCCAGCAGTTTAAGGGGCAATCAGCCCCAGCATTTT
TRBJ2-1,TRBD2,16,TRBV28,NA,CASSFLAGGNDNEQFF,TGTGCCAGCAGTTTTCTAGCGGGGGGGAACGACAATGAGCAGTTCTTC
TRBJ1-2,TRBD1,16,TRBV5-1,NA,CASATIGGGSNYGYTF,TGCGCCAGCGCCACAATTGGAGGGGGCTCTAACTATGGCTACACCTTC
TRBJ1-2,TRBD1,15,TRBV9,NA,CASSVGDSPNYGYTF,TGTGCCAGCAGCGTGGGGGACAGTCCTAACTATGGCTACACCTTC
TRBJ2-2,TRBD1,20,TRBV5-1,NA,CASSLKSPWTGDSNTGELFF,TGCGCCAGCAGCTTGAAATCTCCCTGGACAGGGGACTCTAACACCGGGGAGCTGTTTTTT
TRBJ1-1,TRBD1,15,TRBV19,NA,CASSAQGARNTEAFF,TGTGCCAGTAGTGCCCAGGGGGCGCGGAACACTGAAGCTTTCTTT
TRBJ1-5,NA,13,TRBV6-6,NA,CASSYVQSEPQHF,TGTGCCAGCAGTTACGTCCAGTCGGAGCCCCAGCATTTT
TRBJ2-1,TRBD1,17,TRBV28,NA,CASRPGGRGSSYNEQFF,TGTGCCAGCAGACCAGGGGGTCGGGGCTCCTCCTACAATGAGCAGTTCTTC
TRBJ2-1,NA,16,TRBV7-9,few,CASSLADVLRIDEQFF,TGTGCCAGCAGCTTAGCGGATGTTCTGAGGATCGATGAGCAGTTCTTC
TRBJ2-7,NA,15,TRBV16,few,CASSQSYRASYEQYF,TGTGCCAGCAGCCAATCGTACAGGGCCTCCTACGAGCAGTACTTC
TRBJ2-3,TRBD2,17,TRBV11-2,NA,CASSLSFGGGADDTQYF,TGTGCCAGCAGCTTAAGCTTCGGCGGGGGGGCCGACGATACGCAGTATTTT
TRBJ2-7,NA,18,TRBV15,NA,CATSPNTGLGGSSYEQYF,TGTGCCACCAGTCCCAACACTGGGCTAGGTGGGTCCTCCTACGAGCAGTACTTC
TRBJ2-1,NA,14,TRBV11-2,NA,CASSLVPRRGEQFF,TGTGCCAGCAGCTTAGTTCCGCGGAGGGGTGAGCAGTTCTTC
TRBJ2-7,NA,15,TRBV9,once,CASSVGSSLLNEQYF,TGTGCCAGCAGCGTAGGGTCTAGTCTCTTGAACGAGCAGTACTTC
TRBJ1-1,NA,13,TRBV7-6,NA,CASSLALGTEAFF,TGTGCCAGCAGCTTAGCGCTTGGCACTGAAGCTTTCTTT
TRBJ2-7,NA,13,TRBV7-2,NA,CASSPARAYEQYF,TGTGCCAGCAGCCCAGCTCGGGCCTACGAGCAGTACTTC
TRBJ2-3,NA,15,TRBV7-6,NA,CASSSIRGAADTQYF,TGTGCCAGCAGCTCCATCCGGGGGGCGGCAGATACGCAGTATTTT
TRBJ1-1,NA,13,TRBV28,NA,CASRGPINTEAFF,TGTGCCAGCAGGGGGCCAATCAACACTGAAGCTTTCTTT
TRBJ1-2,TRBD1,16,TRBV15,NA,CATSRGGTGGLYGYTF,TGTGCCACCAGCAGAGGGGGGACAGGGGGCCTCTATGGCTACACCTTC
TRBJ2-1,NA,16,TRBV5-4,NA,CASSLGPTTGHNGQFF,TGTGCCAGCAGCTTGGGACCCACCACTGGCCACAATGGGCAGTTCTTC
TRBJ2-3,TRBD2,15,TRBV9,once,CASSVMAGGSDTQYF,TGTGCCAGCAGCGTTATGGCGGGGGGTTCGGATACGCAGTATTTT
TRBJ1-5,NA,18,TRBV18,NA,CASSPHLRIIGGTQPQHF,TGTGCCAGCTCACCCCACCTGAGGATAATAGGGGGGACTCAGCCCCAGCATTTT
TRBJ1-1,NA,14,TRBV19,once,CASSFRQMNTEAFF,TGTGCCAGTAGTTTCCGACAGATGAACACTGAAGCTTTCTTT